The 21 T cell receptor beta chains in this list originate from one sample, sequenced in a study of CD8+ T cells in alopecia areata. Reverse transcribed after extraction, RNA yielded cDNA as the sequencing template. Assay: immunoSEQ multiplex PCR; the TCRdb copy retains only in-frame clones and omits some. The sample holds fewer than 150,000 clones, around three fifths seen once. The sample was CD4+ T cells sorted from blood, taken at week 0. The source of these receptors is a human donor with alopecia areata.

This sequence joins TRBV5-1 and TRBJ2-5; TRBD1 matches 10 bases. The germline gives CDR1 SGHRS, CDR2 YFSETQ. CDR3 length: 13 amino acids. The trim removed 7 bases at V and 2 bases at J, leaving 2 bases unmatched. Written as DNA, the CDR3 is TGCGCCAGCGGGACAGGGGATCAAGAGACCCAGTACTTC. It encodes CASGTGDQETQYF.

This clone showed up many times. This chain joins TRBV2 and TRBJ1-5; TRBD1 might be the D (5 bases). Germline CDR1 is SNHLY and CDR2 is FYNNEI. The CDR3 spans 15 residues. Trimming pared 7 bases from V and 3 bases from J, leaving 16 bases between. The CDR3: CASNPQGTINQPQHF. Here the CDR3 DNA reads TGTGCCAGCAACCCCCAAGGGACTATCAATCAGCCCCAGCATTTT.

This clone was seen a single time. The V gene is TRBV5-4, the J gene TRBJ2-3; 8 bases line up with TRBD2. V was clipped by 4 bases and J by 1 base; unmatched bases: 5. The CDR3 consists of 15 residues. Germline-derived CDR1 and CDR2 are SGHNT and YYREEE (reference sequence). The CDR3 loop reads CASSPSGGRTDTQYF. In DNA, the CDR3 is TGTGCCAGCAGCCCCAGCGGGGGCCGCACAGATACGCAGTATTTT. The whole variable domain, remainder taken from reference TRBV5-4 and TRBJ2-3, is ETGVTQSPTHLIKTRGQQVTLRCSSQSGHNTVSWYQQALGQGPQFIFQYYREEENGRGNFPPRFSGLQFPNYSSELNVNALELDDSALYLCASSPSGGRTDTQYFGPGTRLTVL.

This sequence joins TRBV12-5 and TRBJ2-5, with TRBD2 as a possible D gene (6 bases). CDR1 LGHNT and CDR2 FRNRAP come from the germline V gene. V was pared by 1 base and J by 5 bases, with 17 bases between. This CDR3 is built from 16 residues. CDR3 region: CASGLGGGKSPETQYF. DNA for the CDR3: TGTGCTAGTGGTTTGGGCGGCGGGAAATCACCGGAGACCCAGTACTTC.

This clone has only a few counts. V is TRBV4-3 and J is TRBJ2-5; the D is unclear. V lost 0 bases, J lost 2 bases, and 10 bases lay in between. Germline V gene sequence: CDR1 LGHNA, CDR2 YSLEER. This CDR3 spans 15 amino acids. The CDR3 spells CASSQDTTRQETQYF. The CDR3 coding sequence is TGCGCCAGCAGCCAAGATACTACCAGGCAAGAGACCCAGTACTTC.

This clone was detected a few times. The chain combines TRBV5-1 with TRBJ2-1; maybe TRBD2 (6 bases). CDR3 length: 14 residues. Germline assignment: CDR1 SGHRS and CDR2 YFSETQ. The V end lost 1 base, the J end lost 10 bases, and 15 bases lay between the germline ends. CDR3 sequence: CASSLTSPRGEQFF. As DNA, the CDR3 is TGCGCCAGCAGCTTGACTAGCCCGCGGGGCGAGCAGTTCTTC.

This clone has a handful of counts. J is TRBJ2-1 and V is TRBV28, with 10 nucleotides matching TRBD2. Per germline, CDR1 MDHEN and CDR2 SYDVKM. V lost 3 bases and J lost 10; bases outside the gene matches: 9. The CDR3 is 15 amino acids. CDR3 sequence reads: CASSFLAGAGREQFF. The CDR3 nucleotides are TGTGCCAGCAGTTTCCTAGCGGGAGCCGGGAGGGAGCAGTTCTTC.

The chain employs TRBV5-1 and TRBJ2-6, with TRBD2 identical over 8 bases. The V and J ends lost 4 bases and 2 bases, in that order; junction bases with no gene match: 11. The CDR3 length is 18 residues. Germline V gives CDR1 SGHRS, CDR2 YFSETQ. CDR3 DNA sequence: TGCGCCAGCAGCGCGATTCAGCGGGAGTTCACTGGGGCCAACGTCCTGACTTTC. As protein: CASSAIQREFTGANVLTF.

This chain joins TRBV9 and TRBJ2-5; perhaps TRBD1 as D (6 bases). Trimming took 3 bases from V and 3 from J, leaving 18 bases between them. CDR1 is SGDLS and CDR2 is YYNGEE in the germline V gene. The CDR3 has 16 amino acids. The CDR3 DNA reads as TGTGCCAGCAGCGCAAAGACAGGTACTCCTGAAGAGACCCAGTACTTC. It is translated as CASSAKTGTPEETQYF. Filled out from reference TRBV9 and TRBJ2-5, the complete variable domain reads DSGVTQTPKHLITATGQRVTLRCSPRSGDLSVYWYQQSLDQGLQFLIQYYNGEERAKGNILERFSAQQFPDLHSELNLSSLELGDSALYFCASSAKTGTPEETQYFGPGTRLLVL.

The rearrangement links TRBV14 to TRBJ2-5; TRBD2 matches 8 bases. The length of the CDR3 is 16 residues. The junction had 8 bases not matched to a gene; V was cut back by 0 bases and J by 5 bases. Germline V CDR1 and CDR2: SGHDN, FVKESK. The CDR3 DNA is TGTGCCAGCAGCCAAGAAGGAGCGGGGGAGTGGGAGACCCAGTACTTC. Amino acids: CASSQEGAGEWETQYF.

This clone was seen only a few times. The CDR3 loop is CASSFKRGGKTQYF. CDR3 nucleotides: TGTGCCAGCAGCTTTAAGCGGGGGGGGAAAACCCAGTACTTC. V gene TRBV7-2 combines with J gene TRBJ2-5; 10 bases align to TRBD2. Germline-derived CDR1 and CDR2 are SGHTA and FQGNSA. The CDR3 is 14 residues long. J lost 8 bases, V lost 3 bases, and 6 bases had no gene match.

V usage is TRBV10-3 and J usage is TRBJ1-1, with 7 bases fitting TRBD1. Looked up from germline, CDR1 is ENHRY and CDR2 is SYGVKD. CDR3 length: 14 residues. V shed 2 bases, J shed 3 bases, and the junction held 3 bases outside the gene matches. CDR3 nucleotide sequence: TGTGCCATCAGTGAGGAGGGGGCTGACACTGAAGCTTTCTTT. Translating it yields CAISEEGADTEAFF.

The V and J genes are TRBV5-1 and TRBJ2-5; D not resolved. Germline V gene sequence: CDR1 SGHRS, CDR2 YFSETQ. The CDR3 is 12 residues long. Trimming removed 4 bases at V and 4 bases at J, with 8 bases between. In nucleotides, the CDR3 is TGCGCCAGCAGCCCGTCCCGAGAGACCCAGTACTTC. It specifies CASSPSRETQYF.

The sample holds a few counts of this clone. V and J are TRBV7-7 and TRBJ2-1; 8 positions agree with TRBD2. The CDR3 is made up of 15 amino acids. Trimming cost V 5 bases and J 2 bases; bases outside gene matches: 5. Germline values: CDR1 SSHAT, CDR2 FNYEAQ (reference sequence). For the CDR3, the DNA is TGTGCCAGCAGCACCGAACTAGCGGCCTACAATGAGCAGTTCTTC. As protein: CASSTELAAYNEQFF.

The chain carries TRBV2 and TRBJ2-7; tentative D call: TRBD2 (6 bases). This CDR3 has 14 residues. Germline V gives CDR1 SNHLY, CDR2 FYNNEI. V lost 7 bases and J lost 0, with 13 bases in between. CDR3 sequence: CASTGTSNSYEQYF. CDR3 coding DNA: TGTGCCAGCACCGGGACTTCCAACTCCTACGAGCAGTACTTC. The whole variable domain, remainder taken from reference TRBV2 and TRBJ2-7, is EPEVTQTPSHQVTQMGQEVILRCVPISNHLYFYWYRQILGQKVEFLVSFYNNEISEKSEIFDDQFSVERPDGSNFTLKIRSTKLEDSAMYFCASTGTSNSYEQYFGPGTRLTVT.

The chain employs TRBV7-9 and TRBJ1-6, with a possible D match to TRBD1 (5 bases). This CDR3 is 14 amino acids long. CDR1 SEHNR and CDR2 FQNEAQ come from the germline V gene (reference sequence). Trimming shortened V by 5 bases and J by 7 bases, and 12 bases separated the two germline ends. CDR3: CASSLTGRNSPLHF. The CDR3 DNA sequence: TGTGCCAGCAGCCTTACGGGACGGAATTCACCCCTCCACTTT. The complete variable domain, with remaining parts taken from reference TRBV7-9 and TRBJ1-6, reads DTGVSQNPRHKITKRGQNVTFRCDPISEHNRLYWYRQTLGQGPEFLTYFQNEAQLEKSRLLSDRFSAERPKGSFSTLEIQRTEQGDSAMYLCASSLTGRNSPLHFGNGTRLTVT.

V and J are TRBV5-5 and TRBJ2-1, with 7 positions matching TRBD2. The CDR3 is 13 residues long. Germline V gene sequence: CDR1 SGHKS, CDR2 YYEKEE (reference sequence). J gave up 4 bases and V 5 bases, and 3 bases lay outside the gene matches. The CDR3 sequence is CASRGLVYNEQFF. CDR3 nucleotide sequence: TGTGCCAGCAGAGGACTAGTTTACAATGAGCAGTTCTTC.

This clone was found once. The V gene is TRBV28, the J gene TRBJ2-2, with TRBD1 as a possible D gene (5 bases). Germline V CDR1 and CDR2: MDHEN, SYDVKM. The CDR3 contains 15 residues. With 4 bases removed from V and 8 bases from J, the gap between germline ends came to 17 bases. The CDR3 reads CASSSQGPLRGELFF. The CDR3 nucleotides read TGTGCCAGCAGTTCGCAGGGTCCCCTAAGAGGGGAGCTGTTTTTT.

V and J are TRBV4-3 and TRBJ2-3; D is undetermined. In germline, CDR1 is LGHNA, CDR2 YSLEER. Trimming stripped 4 bases from V and 3 bases from J, with 11 bases between. This CDR3 has 14 amino acids. The CDR3 reads CASSRDLGTDTQYF. The CDR3, as DNA: TGCGCCAGCAGCCGCGACCTAGGGACAGATACGCAGTATTTT.

Worth noting for this clone: One junction end does not reproduce the germline sequence, and a read error may be involved. The chain recombines TRBV28 with TRBJ2-3; perhaps TRBD2 as D (5 bases). CDR1 is MDHEN and CDR2 is SYDVKM in the germline V gene. This CDR3 comprises 15 residues. CDR3 residues: CASSFEGSSTDTQYF. Written as DNA, the CDR3 is TGTGCCAGTAGTTTCGAGGGTTCTAGCACAGATACGCAGTATTTT.

The rearrangement links TRBV4-3 to TRBJ2-1; 13 bases match TRBD2. Germline V lookup: CDR1 LGHNA, CDR2 YSLEER. The CDR3 has 22 amino acids. The V gene end was trimmed by 2 bases and the J gene end by 1 base; junction bases not matched to a gene: 17. CDR3 in amino acids: CASSQTPPWTSGSQASYNEQFF. CDR3 in DNA: TGCGCCAGCAGCCAAACTCCCCCTTGGACTAGCGGGAGTCAGGCGTCCTACAATGAGCAGTTCTTC.